This TCR beta chain emerged from a study of blood T cell repertoires in COVID-19. Study overall: The origin of the acute and convalescent COVID-19 samples was the United States, Italy and Spain. T cells, B-cell-depleted T cells, or PBMCs supplied cDNA or gDNA.

In this sample, this clone turned up a few times. The J segment lost 5 bases and the V segment lost 3 bases, leaving 5 bases of the junction unmatched. This CDR3 has 14 residues. Germline-derived CDR1 and CDR2 are SGHTS and YDEGEE. Methods used by the authors: Reference gene primer amplification yielded estimated nucleated cell counts. Here immunoSEQ multiplex PCR was the method, and the copy in TCRdb shows in-frame clones only, minus some. V, J and clone size are those of that table, while D and trimming were read from the DNA. The data show some 200,000 clones, with 83% seen just once and approximately 6.1% held by the top ten.

The chain links TRBV5-8 to TRBJ1-5; 7 bases are a match to TRBD1. The origin of this receptor is a woman between 40 and 50 years old with acute or convalescent COVID-19. Source material: peripheral blood. Here the CDR3 reads CASSSRQGYQPQHF. The DNA for the CDR3 is TGTGCCAGCAGCTCGCGACAGGGATATCAGCCCCAGCATTTT.